The rows below give T cell receptor beta chains drawn from one sample of a study of T cells in Graves' hyperthyroidism and ophthalmopathy. One entry per CDR3 protein results from TCRdb running MiXCR on the multiplex PCR reads. Of hundreds of thousands of distinct CDR3 sequences listed, approximately 13% were seen once; the top ten hold 34%. The specimen sequenced was blood. These receptors were obtained from a woman aged 40 to 55 with Graves' ophthalmopathy. CDR3s include the opening cysteine and the closing phenylalanine or tryptophan. The D gene is left open where the match is weak. Rows give clone size only sometimes, using once, few, many, or a class for an expanded clone.

J gene | clone size | V gene | D gene | CDR3 protein | CDR3 DNA
TRBJ1-1 | few | TRBV4-2 | - | CASSQHWVNTEAFF | TGTGCCAGCAGCCAGCATTGGGTGAACACTGAAGCTTTCTTT
TRBJ1-2 | many | TRBV3-1 | - | CASSQDQANYGYTF | TGTGCCAGCAGCCAAGATCAGGCTAACTATGGCTACACCTTC
TRBJ2-1 | many | TRBV29-1 | - | CSVEDLGRLNEQFF | TGCAGCGTTGAAGATCTTGGGCGTCTCAATGAGCAGTTCTTC
TRBJ2-7 | many | TRBV25-1 | - | CASVLGLEQYF | TGTGCCAGCGTACTCGGCCTCGAGCAGTACTTC
TRBJ2-3 | - | TRBV6-5 | TRBD1 | CASSYPLGQGADTQYF | TGTGCCAGCAGTTATCCCCTAGGACAGGGGGCCGATACGCAGTATTTT
TRBJ1-1 | - | TRBV20-1 | TRBD1 | CSAPPATGPEAFF | TGCAGTGCTCCCCCAGCGACAGGGCCTGAAGCTTTCTTT
TRBJ1-1 | - | TRBV7-2 | TRBD1 | CASSPSGGAGGGSTEAFF | TGTGCCAGCAGCCCATCGGGAGGGGCAGGGGGTGGAAGCACTGAAGCTTTCTTT
TRBJ2-7 | - | TRBV4-2 | - | CASSPWGGRPAYEQYF | TGTGCCAGCAGCCCCTGGGGTGGACGCCCTGCCTACGAGCAGTACTTC
TRBJ2-1 | few | TRBV7-9 | TRBD2 | CASSRLAGNYNEQFF | TGTGCCAGCAGCCGACTAGCGGGAAACTACAATGAGCAGTTCTTC
TRBJ1-6 | - | TRBV7-9 | - | CASSLWGADDNRRNSPLHF | TGTGCCAGCAGCTTGTGGGGGGCCGACGATAACAGGAGAAATTCACCCCTCCACTTT
TRBJ2-1 | many | TRBV20-1 | - | CSARSGTSRNNEQFF | TGCAGTGCTAGATCTGGGACGTCTAGAAACAATGAGCAGTTCTTC
TRBJ2-1 | many | TRBV2 | - | CASSVTTNVGYYNEQFF | TGTGCCAGCAGTGTAACGACCAACGTTGGGTACTACAATGAGCAGTTCTTC
TRBJ2-5 | few | TRBV4-1 | - | CASSQVSVSETQYF | TGCGCCAGCAGCCAAGTATCAGTATCAGAGACCCAGTACTTC
TRBJ2-1 | many | TRBV28 | TRBD2 | CASSLAASGRGGGEQFF | TGTGCCAGCAGTTTAGCGGCTAGCGGGAGGGGAGGGGGTGAGCAGTTCTTC
TRBJ2-7 | many | TRBV25-1 | TRBD2 | CASSALAGAKYEQYF | TGTGCCAGCAGTGCCTTAGCGGGAGCTAAGTACGAGCAGTACTTC
TRBJ2-5 | - | TRBV9 | TRBD2 | CASSRGLAEVGTQYF | TGTGCCAGCAGCCGGGGACTAGCCGAGGTGGGGACCCAGTACTTC
TRBJ1-1 | many | TRBV19 | - | CASSIMGLPYLNTEAFF | TGTGCCAGTAGTATAATGGGACTTCCTTATTTGAACACTGAAGCTTTCTTT
TRBJ2-7 | many | TRBV28 | TRBD2 | CASSPTSGKSYEQYF | TGTGCCAGCAGCCCGACTAGCGGGAAATCCTACGAGCAGTACTTC
TRBJ2-7 | few | TRBV12-5 | TRBD1 | CASGATGASSYEQYF | TGTGCTAGTGGGGCGACAGGGGCGAGCTCCTACGAGCAGTACTTC
TRBJ2-7 | few | TRBV20-1 | - | CSARLGLSTYEQYF | TGCAGTGCTAGACTTGGACTTAGCACCTACGAGCAGTACTTC
TRBJ2-7 | - | TRBV7-9 | - | CASSREQRFYEQYF | TGTGCCAGCAGCCGAGAACAGAGGTTCTACGAGCAGTACTTC
TRBJ2-1 | many | TRBV7-9 | - | CASSLAWRGESYNEQFF | TGTGCCAGCAGCTTAGCTTGGCGGGGCGAATCCTACAATGAGCAGTTCTTC
TRBJ2-7 | many | TRBV3-1 | TRBD1 | CASSLDGTGYEQYF | TGTGCCAGCAGCCTCGACGGGACAGGCTACGAGCAGTACTTC
TRBJ2-7 | - | TRBV20-1 | - | CSASRDNPYEQYF | TGCAGTGCTTCTCGGGACAACCCCTACGAGCAGTACTTC
TRBJ2-6 | many | TRBV2 | - | CASEGIRGANVLTF | TGTGCCAGCGAGGGTATCAGGGGGGCCAACGTCCTGACTTTC
TRBJ2-1 | - | TRBV20-1 | - | CSARVFVGGGEQFF | TGCAGTGCTAGAGTCTTCGTCGGGGGCGGTGAGCAGTTCTTC
TRBJ1-5 | many | TRBV7-4 | - | CASSLKGNRQPQHF | TGTGCCAGCAGCTTGAAGGGTAACAGGCAGCCCCAGCATTTT
TRBJ2-7 | - | TRBV12-3/TRBV12-4 | TRBD2 | CASSFYSGRGYEQYF | TGTGCCAGCAGTTTCTATAGCGGGAGAGGCTACGAGCAGTACTTC
TRBJ2-2 | many | TRBV6-2/TRBV6-3 | TRBD1 | CASGDPGQGHNTGELFF | TGTGCCAGTGGGGACCCGGGACAGGGGCACAACACCGGGGAGCTGTTTTTT
TRBJ2-2 | many | TRBV2 | - | CASSPVVDTGELFF | TGTGCCAGCAGCCCGGTCGTTGACACCGGGGAGCTGTTTTTT
TRBJ2-1 | many | TRBV28 | TRBD2 | CASRRGGRQGEQFF | TGTGCCAGCAGACGGGGCGGGAGGCAGGGTGAGCAGTTCTTC
TRBJ1-3 | - | TRBV18 | - | CASSAASGNTIYF | TGTGCCAGCTCCGCAGCCTCTGGAAACACCATATATTTT
TRBJ2-3 | many | TRBV28 | - | CASSSDYTDTQYF | TGTGCCAGCAGTTCCGACTACACAGATACGCAGTATTTT
TRBJ2-7 | few | TRBV14 | - | CASSYLGPSEQYF | TGTGCCAGCAGCTATCTCGGCCCCTCCGAGCAGTACTTC
TRBJ2-3 | few | TRBV6-2/TRBV6-3 | - | CASSYPDPILTQYF | TGTGCCAGCAGTTACCCGGACCCCATCTTAACGCAGTATTTT